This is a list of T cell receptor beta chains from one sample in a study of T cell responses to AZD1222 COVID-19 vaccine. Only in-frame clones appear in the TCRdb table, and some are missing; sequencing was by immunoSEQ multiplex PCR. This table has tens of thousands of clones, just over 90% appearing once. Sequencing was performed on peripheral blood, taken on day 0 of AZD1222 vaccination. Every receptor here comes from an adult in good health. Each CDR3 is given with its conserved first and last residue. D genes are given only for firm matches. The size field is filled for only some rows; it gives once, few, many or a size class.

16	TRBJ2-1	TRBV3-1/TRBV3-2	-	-	TGTGCCAGCAGCCTGGGTTGGGTCAGCTCCTACAATGAGCAGTTCTTC	CASSLGWVSSYNEQFF
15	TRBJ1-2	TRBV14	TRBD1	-	TGTGCCAGCAGCCCGTGGACAGGCGCGAGGTATGGCTACACCTTC	CASSPWTGARYGYTF
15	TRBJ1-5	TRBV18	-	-	TGTGCCAGCTCACCATATTCTAGTGACAATCAGCCCCAGCATTTT	CASSPYSSDNQPQHF
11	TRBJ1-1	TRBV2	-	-	TGTGCCAGCAGTGCGCTTGACAAAGCTTTCTTT	CASSALDKAFF
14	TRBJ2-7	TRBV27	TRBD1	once	TGTGCCAGCAGTTTAAACGACAGGGCCTACGAGCAGTACTTC	CASSLNDRAYEQYF
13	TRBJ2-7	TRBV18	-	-	TGTGCCAGCTCCCCGGGGGACATCTACGAGCAGTACTTC	CASSPGDIYEQYF
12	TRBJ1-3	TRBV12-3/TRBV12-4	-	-	TGTGCCAGCAGTTTGCAGGGCTTCACCATATATTTT	CASSLQGFTIYF
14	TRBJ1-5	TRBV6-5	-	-	TGTGCCAGCAGGGTAATCCGGGGCAATCAGCCCCAGCATTTT	CASRVIRGNQPQHF
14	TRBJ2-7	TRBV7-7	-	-	TGTGCTAGCAGCTTACAACCCACCGGCTACGAGCAGTACTTC	CASSLQPTGYEQYF
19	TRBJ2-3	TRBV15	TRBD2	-	TGTGCCACCAGCAGAGGCTTCCCTAGCGGGGAATCTAGCACAGATACGCAGTATTTT	CATSRGFPSGESSTDTQYF
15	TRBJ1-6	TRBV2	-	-	TGTGCCAGCAGCCCAGGCCAAATCCCCAATTCACCCCTCCACTTT	CASSPGQIPNSPLHF
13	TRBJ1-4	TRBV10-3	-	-	TGTGCCATCAGTGAGACAATGGGGGAAAAACTGTTTTTT	CAISETMGEKLFF
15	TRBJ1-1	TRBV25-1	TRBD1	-	TGTGCCAGCAGTGAATATGACAGGGGGAACACTGAAGCTTTCTTT	CASSEYDRGNTEAFF
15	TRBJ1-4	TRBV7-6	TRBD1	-	TGTGCCAGCAGCTTAGGACAGGGGGCTCGTGAAAAACTGTTTTTT	CASSLGQGAREKLFF
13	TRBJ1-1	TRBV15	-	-	TGTGCCACCAGCAGACGGGGGAACACTGAAGCTTTCTTT	CATSRRGNTEAFF
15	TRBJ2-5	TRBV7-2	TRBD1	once	TGTGCCAGCAGTCCCGGACAGGGAGGTTCAGAGACCCAGTACTTC	CASSPGQGGSETQYF
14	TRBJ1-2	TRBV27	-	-	TGTGCCAGCAGCCCGATGGGGGGGATTGGTGGCTACACCTTC	CASSPMGGIGGYTF
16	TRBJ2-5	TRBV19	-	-	TGTGCCAGTAGTAGGGCGGGGGCAGCCCTCCAAGAGACCCAGTACTTC	CASSRAGAALQETQYF
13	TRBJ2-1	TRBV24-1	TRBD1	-	TGTGCCACCAGTCACGTTAAGGGACAGGGCGAGTTCTTC	CATSHVKGQGEFF
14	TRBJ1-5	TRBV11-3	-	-	TGTGCCAGCAGCTTTTTTACAGGGTACCAGCCCCAGCATTTT	CASSFFTGYQPQHF
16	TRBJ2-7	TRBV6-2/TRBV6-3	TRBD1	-	TGTGCCAGCAGTTTCCGGGACAGGGGCTTCCTCTACGAGCAGTACTTC	CASSFRDRGFLYEQYF
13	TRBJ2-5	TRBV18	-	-	TGTGCCAGCTCAAGATCGTACCAAGAGACCCAGTACTTC	CASSRSYQETQYF
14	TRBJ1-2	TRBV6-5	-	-	TGTGCCAGCACTCCCGGACGGAATAGCTATGGCTACACCTTC	CASTPGRNSYGYTF
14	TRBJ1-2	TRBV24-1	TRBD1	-	TGTGCCACCAGTGACCGGGACAGCAACTATGGCTACACCTTC	CATSDRDSNYGYTF
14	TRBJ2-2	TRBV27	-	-	TGTGCCAGCAGTTTACGGGTAGGGGCCGGGGAGCTGTTTTTT	CASSLRVGAGELFF
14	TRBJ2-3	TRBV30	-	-	TGTGCCTGGAGTCCCGGGATTGAAGCAGATACGCAGTATTTT	CAWSPGIEADTQYF
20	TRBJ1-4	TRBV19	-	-	TGTGCCAGTAGTACCGAAGGGAGAGGCTTTTTCATGGGTCGCTATGAAAAACTGTTTTTT	CASSTEGRGFFMGRYEKLFF
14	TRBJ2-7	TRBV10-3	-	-	TGTGCCATCAAGCCCAACGCAGGAATGAACGAGCAGTACTTC	CAIKPNAGMNEQYF
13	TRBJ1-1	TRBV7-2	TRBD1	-	TGTGCCAGCAGCCCGAGACAGGGTTCTGAAGCTTTCTTT	CASSPRQGSEAFF
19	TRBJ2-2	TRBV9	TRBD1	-	TGTGCCAGCAGCGACACTATCCCGGGACAGGTTTTGAGCACCGGGGAGCTGTTTTTT	CASSDTIPGQVLSTGELFF
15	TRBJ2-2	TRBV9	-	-	TGTGCCAGCAGGACCGGGACTTCGAACACCGGGGAGCTGTTTTTT	CASRTGTSNTGELFF
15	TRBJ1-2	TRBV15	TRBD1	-	TGTGCCACCAGCACCGGAAGGACAGGGGCCCATGGCTACACCTTC	CATSTGRTGAHGYTF
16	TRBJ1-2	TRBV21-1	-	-	TGTGCCAGCAGCACCCCCCCCCGGGACAGCACCTATGGCTACACCTTC	CASSTPPRDSTYGYTF
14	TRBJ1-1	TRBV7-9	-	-	TGTGCCAGCAGCTTATCGGTTGGGAACACTGAAGCTTTCTTT	CASSLSVGNTEAFF
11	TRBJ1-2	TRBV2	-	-	TGTGCCAGCAGTCCCCACTATGGCTACACCTTC	CASSPHYGYTF
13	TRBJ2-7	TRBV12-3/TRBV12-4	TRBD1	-	TGTGCCAGCAGGTCGGGACAGACCTACGAGCAGTACTTC	CASRSGQTYEQYF
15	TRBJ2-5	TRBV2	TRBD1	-	TGTGCCAGCAGTGGCAACAGGGGGCTCCAAGAGACCCAGTACTTC	CASSGNRGLQETQYF
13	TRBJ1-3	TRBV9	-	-	TGTGCCAGCAGCGTAGACCTAGGAAACACCATATATTTT	CASSVDLGNTIYF
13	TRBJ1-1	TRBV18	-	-	TGTGCCAGCTCACCCACAGGGAACACTGAAGCTTTCTTT	CASSPTGNTEAFF
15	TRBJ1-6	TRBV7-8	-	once	TGTGCCAGCAGCCCCCGCAGGGGTTATGGGTATTTGCCCCACTTT	CASSPRRGYGYLPHF
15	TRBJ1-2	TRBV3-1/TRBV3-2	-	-	TGTGCCAGCAGCCCCGTTTTAGAGGGGCCGGGAGGCTACACCTTC	CASSPVLEGPGGYTF
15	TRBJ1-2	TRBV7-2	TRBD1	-	TGTGCCAGCAGCTTAGTCTTCCGGGACAGCTATGGCTACACCTTC	CASSLVFRDSYGYTF
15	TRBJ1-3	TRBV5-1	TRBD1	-	TGCGCCAGCAGCCCTCGGACAGGGAGTGGAAACACCATATATTTT	CASSPRTGSGNTIYF
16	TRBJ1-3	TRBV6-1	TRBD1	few	TGTGCCAGCAGTGAATTACGACAGGGTCGTGGAAACACCATATATTTT	CASSELRQGRGNTIYF
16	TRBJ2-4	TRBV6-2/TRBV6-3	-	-	TGTGCCAGCAGTTACCAGACCGGACAAGCGGAAAACATTCAGTACTTC	CASSYQTGQAENIQYF
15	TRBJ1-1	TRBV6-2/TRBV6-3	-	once	TGTGCCAGCAGTTACGGGGCTACTTGGGGCACTGAAGCTTTCTTT	CASSYGATWGTEAFF
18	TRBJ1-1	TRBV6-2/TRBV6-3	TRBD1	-	TGTGCCAGCAGCCCCGGGACAGGGTCTAGGGATTGGAACACTGAAGCTTTCTTT	CASSPGTGSRDWNTEAFF
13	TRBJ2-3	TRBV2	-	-	TGTGCCAGCAAGGAATTCAGCACAGATACGCAGTATTTT	CASKEFSTDTQYF